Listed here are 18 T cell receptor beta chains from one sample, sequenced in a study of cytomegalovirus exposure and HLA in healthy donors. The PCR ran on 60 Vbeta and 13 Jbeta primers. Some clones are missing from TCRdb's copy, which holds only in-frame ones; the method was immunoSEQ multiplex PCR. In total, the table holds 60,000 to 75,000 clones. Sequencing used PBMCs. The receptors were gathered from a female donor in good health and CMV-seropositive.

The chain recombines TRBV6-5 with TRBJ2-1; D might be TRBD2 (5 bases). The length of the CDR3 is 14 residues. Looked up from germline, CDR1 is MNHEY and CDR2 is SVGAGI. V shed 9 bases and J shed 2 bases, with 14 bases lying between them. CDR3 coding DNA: TGTGCCAGTCGTAGGGAGTCCACCTACAATGAGCAGTTCTTC. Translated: CASRRESTYNEQFF.

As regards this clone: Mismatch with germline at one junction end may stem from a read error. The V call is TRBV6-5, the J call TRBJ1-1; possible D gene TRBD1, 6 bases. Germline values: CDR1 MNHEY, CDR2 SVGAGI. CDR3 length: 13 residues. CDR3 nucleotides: TGTGTCAGCAGCAGGGGAAGGAACACTGAAGCTTTCTTT. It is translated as CVSSRGRNTEAFF.

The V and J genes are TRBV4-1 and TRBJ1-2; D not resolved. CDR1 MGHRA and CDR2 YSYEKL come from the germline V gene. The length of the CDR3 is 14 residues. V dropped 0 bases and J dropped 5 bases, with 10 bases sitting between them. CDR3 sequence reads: CASSQDPGEYGYTF. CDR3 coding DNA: TGCGCCAGCAGCCAAGACCCCGGGGAGTATGGCTACACCTTC.

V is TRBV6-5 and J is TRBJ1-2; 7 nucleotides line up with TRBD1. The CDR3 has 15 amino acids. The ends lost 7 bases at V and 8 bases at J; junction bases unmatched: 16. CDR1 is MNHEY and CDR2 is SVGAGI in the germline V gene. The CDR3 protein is CASMWWNRGGGGYTF. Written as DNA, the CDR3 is TGTGCCAGCATGTGGTGGAACAGGGGAGGAGGAGGCTACACCTTC.

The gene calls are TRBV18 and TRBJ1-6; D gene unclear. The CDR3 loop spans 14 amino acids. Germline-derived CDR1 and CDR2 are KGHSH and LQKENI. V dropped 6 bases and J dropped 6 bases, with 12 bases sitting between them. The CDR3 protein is CASSRERGNSPLHF. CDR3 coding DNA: TGTGCCAGCTCCCGGGAAAGAGGTAATTCACCCCTCCACTTT.

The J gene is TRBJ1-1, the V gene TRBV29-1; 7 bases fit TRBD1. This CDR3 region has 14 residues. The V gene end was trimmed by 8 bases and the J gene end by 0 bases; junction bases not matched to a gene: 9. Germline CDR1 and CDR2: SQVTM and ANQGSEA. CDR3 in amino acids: CSTRTGPMNTEAFF. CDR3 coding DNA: TGCAGCACCAGGACAGGTCCCATGAACACTGAAGCTTTCTTT. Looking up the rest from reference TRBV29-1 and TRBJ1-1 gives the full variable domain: SAVISQKPSRDICQRGTSLTIQCQVDSQVTMMFWYRQQPGQSLTLIATANQGSEATYESGFVIDKFPISRPNLTFSTLTVSNMSPEDSSIYLCSTRTGPMNTEAFFGQGTRLTVV.

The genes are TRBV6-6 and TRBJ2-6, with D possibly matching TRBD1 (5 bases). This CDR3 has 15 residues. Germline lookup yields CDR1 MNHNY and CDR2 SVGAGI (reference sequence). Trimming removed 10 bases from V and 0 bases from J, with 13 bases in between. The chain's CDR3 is CATRQSNSGANVLTF. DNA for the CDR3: TGTGCCACCCGACAGAGTAACTCTGGGGCCAACGTCCTGACTTTC.

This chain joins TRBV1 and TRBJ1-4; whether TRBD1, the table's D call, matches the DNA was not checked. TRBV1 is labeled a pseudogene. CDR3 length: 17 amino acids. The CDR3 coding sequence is TGCACCACCACGGGACACCGGAATTTTGCAACTAATGAAAAACTGTTTTTT. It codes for CTTTGHRNFATNEKLFF.

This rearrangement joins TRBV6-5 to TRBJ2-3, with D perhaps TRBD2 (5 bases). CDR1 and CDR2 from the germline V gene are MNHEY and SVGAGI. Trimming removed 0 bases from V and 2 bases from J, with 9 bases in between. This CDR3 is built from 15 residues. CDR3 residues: CASSYSVLATDTQYF. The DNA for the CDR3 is TGTGCCAGCAGTTACTCGGTCCTAGCCACAGATACGCAGTATTTT.

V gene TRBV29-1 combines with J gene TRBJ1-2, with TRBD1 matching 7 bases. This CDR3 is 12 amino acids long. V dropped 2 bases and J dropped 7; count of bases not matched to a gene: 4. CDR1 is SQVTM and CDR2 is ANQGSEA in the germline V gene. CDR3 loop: CSVERTGLGYTF. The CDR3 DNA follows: TGCAGCGTTGAACGGACAGGACTTGGCTACACCTTC.

CDR3 in amino acids: CASSLEEVETQYF. CDR3 DNA: TGTGCCAGCAGCTTGGAGGAGGTGGAGACCCAGTACTTC. The rearrangement links TRBV5-8 to TRBJ2-5; possibly TRBD2 for D (5 bases). The CDR3 has 13 amino acids. Germline CDR1 reads SGHTS; CDR2 reads YDEGEE. V was cut by 0 bases and J by 5 bases, with 8 bases left in between.

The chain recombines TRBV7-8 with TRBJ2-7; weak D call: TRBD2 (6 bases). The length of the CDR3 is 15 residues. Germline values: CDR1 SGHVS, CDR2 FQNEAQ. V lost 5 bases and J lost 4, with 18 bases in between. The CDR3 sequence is CASSHLDGGNYEQYF. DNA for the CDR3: TGTGCCAGCAGCCACCTGGACGGCGGGAATTACGAGCAGTACTTC.

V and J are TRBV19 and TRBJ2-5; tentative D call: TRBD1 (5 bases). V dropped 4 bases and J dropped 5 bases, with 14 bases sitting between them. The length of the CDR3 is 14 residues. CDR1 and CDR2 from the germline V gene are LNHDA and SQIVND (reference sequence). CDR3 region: CASSTLDTRETQYF. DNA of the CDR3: TGTGCCAGTAGTACCCTGGACACTCGGGAGACCCAGTACTTC.

This CDR3 is CASSLVQNYGYTF. The CDR3 bases are TGTGCCAGCAGCTTAGTACAGAACTATGGCTACACCTTC. The rearrangement joins TRBV7-2 to TRBJ1-2, with no clear D. Germline CDR1 is SGHTA and CDR2 is FQGNSA. This CDR3 is 13 amino acids long. The ends were cut back, 1 base at V and 2 bases at J, with 5 bases in the middle.

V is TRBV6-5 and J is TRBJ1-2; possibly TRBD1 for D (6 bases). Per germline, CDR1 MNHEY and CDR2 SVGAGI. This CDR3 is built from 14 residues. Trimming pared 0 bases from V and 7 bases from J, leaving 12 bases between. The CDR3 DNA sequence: TGTGCCAGCAGTTACTCACTGCAGGGGTTTGGCTACACCTTC. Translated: CASSYSLQGFGYTF.

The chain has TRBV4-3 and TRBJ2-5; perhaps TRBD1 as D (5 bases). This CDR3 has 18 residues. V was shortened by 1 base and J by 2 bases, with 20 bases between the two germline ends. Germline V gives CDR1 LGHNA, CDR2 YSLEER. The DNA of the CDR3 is TGCGCCAGCAGCCAAGCAGGGTCGGGCCCCGAGGTGCAAGAGACCCAGTACTTC. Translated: CASSQAGSGPEVQETQYF.

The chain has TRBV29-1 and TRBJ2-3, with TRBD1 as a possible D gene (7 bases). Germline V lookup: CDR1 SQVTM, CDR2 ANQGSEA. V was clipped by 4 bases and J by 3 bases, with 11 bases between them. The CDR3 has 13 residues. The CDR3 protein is CSVVRGDTDTQYF. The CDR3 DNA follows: TGCAGCGTTGTCAGGGGGGATACAGATACGCAGTATTTT.

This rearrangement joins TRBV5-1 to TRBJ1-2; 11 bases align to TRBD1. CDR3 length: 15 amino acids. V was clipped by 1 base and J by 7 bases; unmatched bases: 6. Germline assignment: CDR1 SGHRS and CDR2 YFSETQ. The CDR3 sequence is CASSLFGTGGSGYTF. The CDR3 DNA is TGCGCCAGCAGCTTGTTTGGGACAGGGGGATCTGGCTACACCTTC. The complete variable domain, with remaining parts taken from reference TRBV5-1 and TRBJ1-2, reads KAGVTQTPRYLIKTRGQQVTLSCSPISGHRSVSWYQQTPGQGLQFLFEYFSETQRNKGNFPGRFSGRQFSNSRSEMNVSTLELGDSALYLCASSLFGTGGSGYTFGSGTRLTVV.